This TCR beta chain derives from a study of cytomegalovirus exposure and HLA in healthy donors. Primers: 60 Vbeta forward and 13 Jbeta reverse. Repertoires were generated with immunoSEQ multiplex PCR, while TCRdb's copy carries only in-frame clones and drops some. The sample lists tens of thousands of clones; 70% were seen once. Germline assignment: CDR1 SGHTA and CDR2 FQGNSA. The V end lost 0 bases, the J end lost 2 bases, and 4 bases lay between the germline ends. This CDR3 has 14 amino acids. The TCR was taken from a woman aged 45 to 65 in good health and CMV-seropositive. The V call is TRBV7-2, the J call TRBJ2-2; D is unclear. Specimen: PBMCs. CDR3 residues: CASSLALNTGELFF. The DNA of the CDR3 is TGTGCCAGCAGCTTAGCGCTAAACACCGGGGAGCTGTTTTTT. Full variable domain (rest looked up from reference TRBV7-2 and TRBJ2-2): GAGVSQSPSNKVTEKGKDVELRCDPISGHTALYWYRQSLGQGLEFLIYFQGNSAPDKSGLPSDRFSAERTGGSVSTLTIQRTQQEDSAVYLCASSLALNTGELFFGEGSRLTVL.